This T cell receptor (beta chain) was sequenced in a study of cytomegalovirus exposure and HLA in healthy donors. Unmatched junction bases numbered 15, after V lost 5 bases and J lost 7 bases. CDR3 length: 18 residues. CDR1 and CDR2 (germline): SGHVS, FQNEAQ. Participants comprised healthy donors of bone marrow. PCR employed 60 Vbeta and 13 Jbeta primers. Sequencing used immunoSEQ multiplex PCR; TCRdb keeps in-frame clones, though not all of them. The table lists about 110,000 clones, more than 70% of them singletons. This receptor was obtained from a man over 45 in good health and CMV-seronegative. The gene calls are TRBV7-8 and TRBJ2-1, with 12 bases identical to TRBD2. Sequencing was done on a sample of PBMCs. CDR3 loop: CASSRRETSGRYKNEQFF. In DNA form, the CDR3 reads TGTGCCAGCAGCAGAAGGGAGACTAGCGGGAGATACAAGAATGAGCAGTTCTTC.